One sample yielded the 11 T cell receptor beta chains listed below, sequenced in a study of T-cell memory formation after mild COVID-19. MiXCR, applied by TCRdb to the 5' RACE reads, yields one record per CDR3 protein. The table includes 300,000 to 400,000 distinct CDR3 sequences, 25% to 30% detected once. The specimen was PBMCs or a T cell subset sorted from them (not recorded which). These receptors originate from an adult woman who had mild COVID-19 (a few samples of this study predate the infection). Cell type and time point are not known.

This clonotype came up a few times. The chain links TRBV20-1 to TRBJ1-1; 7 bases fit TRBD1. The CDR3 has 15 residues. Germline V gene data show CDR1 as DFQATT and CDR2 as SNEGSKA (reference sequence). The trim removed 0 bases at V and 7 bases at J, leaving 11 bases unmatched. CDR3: CSARDWRGRFFEAFF. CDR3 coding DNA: TGCAGTGCTAGAGATTGGAGGGGGCGATTCTTTGAAGCTTTCTTT.

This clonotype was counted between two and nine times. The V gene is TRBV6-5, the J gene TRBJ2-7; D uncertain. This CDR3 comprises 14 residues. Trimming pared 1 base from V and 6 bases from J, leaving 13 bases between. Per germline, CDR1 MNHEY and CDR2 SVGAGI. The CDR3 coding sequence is TGTGCCAGCAGTTACTACTCATCACAGTCCGAGCAGTACTTC. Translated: CASSYYSSQSEQYF.

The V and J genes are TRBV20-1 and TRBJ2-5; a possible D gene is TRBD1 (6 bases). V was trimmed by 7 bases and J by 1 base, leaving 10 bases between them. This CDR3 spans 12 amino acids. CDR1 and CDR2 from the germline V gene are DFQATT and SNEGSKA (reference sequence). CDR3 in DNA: TGCAGTGTGGACAGTCGCCAAGAGACCCAGTACTTC. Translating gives CSVDSRQETQYF.

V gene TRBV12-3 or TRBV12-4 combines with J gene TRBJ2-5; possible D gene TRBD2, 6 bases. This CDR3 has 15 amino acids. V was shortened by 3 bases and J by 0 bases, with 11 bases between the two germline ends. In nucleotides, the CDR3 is TGTGCCAGCAGTTTGGGCGGGGTATACCAAGAGACCCAGTACTTC. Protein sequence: CASSLGGVYQETQYF.

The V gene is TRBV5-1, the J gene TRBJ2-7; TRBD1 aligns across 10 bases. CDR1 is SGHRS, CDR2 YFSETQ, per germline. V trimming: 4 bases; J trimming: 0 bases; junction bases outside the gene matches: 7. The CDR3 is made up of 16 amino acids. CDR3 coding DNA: TGCGCCAGCAGCCCGCCTGGACAGGGGGTCTCCTACGAGCAGTACTTC. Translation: CASSPPGQGVSYEQYF.

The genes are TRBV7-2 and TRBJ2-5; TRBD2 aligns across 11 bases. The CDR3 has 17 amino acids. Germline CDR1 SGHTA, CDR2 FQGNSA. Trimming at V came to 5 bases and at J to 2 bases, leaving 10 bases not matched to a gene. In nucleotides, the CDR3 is TGTGCCAGCAGCCCGCAACCGGGACTAGCGGTTCAAGAGACCCAGTACTTC. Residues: CASSPQPGLAVQETQYF. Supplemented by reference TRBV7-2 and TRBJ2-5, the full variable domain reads GAGVSQSPSNKVTEKGKDVELRCDPISGHTALYWYRQSLGQGLEFLIYFQGNSAPDKSGLPSDRFSAERTGGSVSTLTIQRTQQEDSAVYLCASSPQPGLAVQETQYFGPGTRLLVL.

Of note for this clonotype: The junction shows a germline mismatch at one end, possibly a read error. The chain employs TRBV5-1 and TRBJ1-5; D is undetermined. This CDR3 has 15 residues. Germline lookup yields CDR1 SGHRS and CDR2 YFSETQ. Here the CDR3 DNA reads TGCGCCAGCAGCTTGGATGGCAGTAGCCATCAGCCCCAGCATTTT. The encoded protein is CASSLDGSSHQPQHF.

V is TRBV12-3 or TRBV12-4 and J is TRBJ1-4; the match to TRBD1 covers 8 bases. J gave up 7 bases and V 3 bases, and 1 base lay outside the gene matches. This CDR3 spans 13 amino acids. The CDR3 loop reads CASSFGQGEKLFF. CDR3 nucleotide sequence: TGTGCCAGCAGTTTCGGACAGGGTGAAAAACTGTTTTTT.

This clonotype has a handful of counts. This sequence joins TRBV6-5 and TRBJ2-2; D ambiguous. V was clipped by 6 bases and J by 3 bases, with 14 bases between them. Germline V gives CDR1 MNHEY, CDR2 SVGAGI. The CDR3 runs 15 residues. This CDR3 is CASRNAADDTGELFF. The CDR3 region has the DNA TGTGCCAGCAGGAATGCCGCTGACGACACCGGGGAGCTGTTTTTT.

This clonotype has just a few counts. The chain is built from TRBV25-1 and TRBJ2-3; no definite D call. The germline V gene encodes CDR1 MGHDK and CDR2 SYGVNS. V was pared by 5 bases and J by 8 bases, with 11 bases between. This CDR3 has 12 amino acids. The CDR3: CASSSQGSTQYF. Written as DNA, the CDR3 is TGTGCCAGCAGTTCACAAGGTAGTACGCAGTATTTT. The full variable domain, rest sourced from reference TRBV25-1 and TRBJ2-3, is EADIYQTPRYLVIGTGKKITLECSQTMGHDKMYWYQQDPGMELHLIHYSYGVNSTEKGDLSSESTVSRIRTEHFPLTLESARPSHTSQYLCASSSQGSTQYFGPGTRLTVL.

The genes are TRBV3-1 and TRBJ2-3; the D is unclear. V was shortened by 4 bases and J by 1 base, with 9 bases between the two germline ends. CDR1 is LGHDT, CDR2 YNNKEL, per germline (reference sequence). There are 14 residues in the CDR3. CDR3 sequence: CASSLLDRTDTQYF. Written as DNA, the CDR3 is TGTGCCAGCAGCCTTCTGGACCGCACAGATACGCAGTATTTT.